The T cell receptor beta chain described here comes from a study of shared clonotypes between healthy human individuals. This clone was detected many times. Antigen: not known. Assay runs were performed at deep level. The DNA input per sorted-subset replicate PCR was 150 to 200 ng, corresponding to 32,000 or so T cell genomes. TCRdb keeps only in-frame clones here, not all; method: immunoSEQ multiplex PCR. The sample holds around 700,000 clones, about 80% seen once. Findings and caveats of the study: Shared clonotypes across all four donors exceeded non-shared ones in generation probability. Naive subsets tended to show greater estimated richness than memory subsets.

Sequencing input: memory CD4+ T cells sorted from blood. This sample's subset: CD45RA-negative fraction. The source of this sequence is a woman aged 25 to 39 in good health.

CDR3 loop: CASSSNELVGQFF. The CDR3 bases are TGCGCCAGCAGCTCGAACGAACTAGTGGGGCAGTTCTTC. V is TRBV5-1 and J is TRBJ2-1; D might be TRBD2 (5 bases). Germline V gene sequence: CDR1 SGHRS, CDR2 YFSETQ. The CDR3 is 13 amino acids. V lost 3 bases and J 12 bases, leaving 16 bases between the germline ends.